The clone carrying this T cell receptor (beta chain) was detected only a few times. These data belong to a study of control samples from healthy donors and cancer patients. Assay used: immunoSEQ multiplex PCR; TCRdb lists only in-frame clones, some missing. Of around 140,000 clones in the sample, about 91% were seen once. The TCR sequence derives from a man under 40 in good health. The sequencing sample was made of blood.

The DNA for the CDR3 is TGTGCCAGCAGCGGGATATACGAGCAGTACTTC. This sequence encodes CASSGIYEQYF. The rearrangement uses TRBV5-5 and TRBJ2-7; D is unclear. Looked up from germline, CDR1 is SGHKS and CDR2 is YYEKEE (reference sequence). The CDR3 runs to 11 residues. V lost 4 bases, J lost 4 bases, and 6 bases lay in between.